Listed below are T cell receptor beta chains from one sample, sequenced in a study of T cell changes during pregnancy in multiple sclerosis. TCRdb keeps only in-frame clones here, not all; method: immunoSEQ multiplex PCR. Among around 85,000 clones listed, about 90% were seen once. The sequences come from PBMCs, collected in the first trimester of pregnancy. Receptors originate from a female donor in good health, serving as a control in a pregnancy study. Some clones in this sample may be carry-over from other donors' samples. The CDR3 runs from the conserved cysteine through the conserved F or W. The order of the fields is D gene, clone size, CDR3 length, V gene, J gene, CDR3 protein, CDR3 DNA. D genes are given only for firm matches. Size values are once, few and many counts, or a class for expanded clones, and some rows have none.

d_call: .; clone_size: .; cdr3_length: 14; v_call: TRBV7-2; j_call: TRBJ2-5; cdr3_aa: CASSLAPSWETQYF; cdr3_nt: TGTGCCAGCAGCTTAGCGCCTAGTTGGGAGACCCAGTACTTC
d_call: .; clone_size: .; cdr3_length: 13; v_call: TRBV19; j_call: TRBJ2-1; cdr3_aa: CASSKHRESEQFF; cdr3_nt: TGTGCCAGTAGTAAACACAGGGAGAGTGAGCAGTTCTTC
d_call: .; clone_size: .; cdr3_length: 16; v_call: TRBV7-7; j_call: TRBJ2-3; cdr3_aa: CASSLQAGASTDTQYF; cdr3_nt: TGTGCCAGCAGCTTACAGGCGGGGGCTAGCACAGATACGCAGTATTTT
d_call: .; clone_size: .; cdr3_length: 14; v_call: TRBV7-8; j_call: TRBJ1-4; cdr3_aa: CASSFARDGEKLFF; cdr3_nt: TGTGCCAGCAGCTTCGCCAGGGATGGCGAAAAACTGTTTTTT
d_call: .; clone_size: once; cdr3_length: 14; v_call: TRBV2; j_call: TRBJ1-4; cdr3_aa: CASSLGQTNEKLFF; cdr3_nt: TGTGCCAGCAGTCTGGGACAAACTAATGAAAAACTGTTTTTT
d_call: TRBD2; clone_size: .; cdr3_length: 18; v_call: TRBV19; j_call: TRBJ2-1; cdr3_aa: CASSAGLAGGYSYNEQFF; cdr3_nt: TGTGCCAGTAGTGCGGGACTAGCGGGGGGATACTCCTACAATGAGCAGTTCTTC
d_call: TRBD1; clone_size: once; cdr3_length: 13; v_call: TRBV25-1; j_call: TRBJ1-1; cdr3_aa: CASRLSRGQGAFF; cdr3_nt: TGTGCCAGCAGATTAAGTCGGGGACAGGGAGCTTTCTTT
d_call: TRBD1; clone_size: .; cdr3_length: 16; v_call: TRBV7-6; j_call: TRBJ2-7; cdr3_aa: CASSSRKQGVLHEQYF; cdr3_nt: TGTGCCAGCAGCTCGCGTAAACAGGGGGTCCTCCACGAGCAGTACTTC
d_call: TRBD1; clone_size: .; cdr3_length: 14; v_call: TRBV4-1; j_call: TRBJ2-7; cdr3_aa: CASSPRDRTYEQYF; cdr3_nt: TGCGCCAGCAGCCCCCGGGACAGAACCTACGAGCAGTACTTC
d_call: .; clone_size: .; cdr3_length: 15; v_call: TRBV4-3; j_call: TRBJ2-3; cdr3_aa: CASSQGGGYTDTQYF; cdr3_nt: TGCGCCAGCAGCCAAGGCGGGGGCTACACAGATACGCAGTATTTT
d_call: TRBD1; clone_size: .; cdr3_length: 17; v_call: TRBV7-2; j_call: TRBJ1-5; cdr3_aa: CASSSGQGAGVNQPQHF; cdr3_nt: TGTGCCAGCAGCTCGGGACAGGGGGCGGGGGTCAATCAGCCCCAGCATTTT
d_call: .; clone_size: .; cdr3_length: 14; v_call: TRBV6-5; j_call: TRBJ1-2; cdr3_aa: CASSFDLANYGYTF; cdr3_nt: TGTGCCAGCAGTTTTGATTTAGCTAACTATGGCTACACCTTC
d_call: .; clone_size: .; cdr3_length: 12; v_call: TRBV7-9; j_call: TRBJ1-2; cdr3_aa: CASSLAYSGPTF; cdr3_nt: TGTGCCAGCAGCTTGGCTTACAGCGGCCCCACCTTC
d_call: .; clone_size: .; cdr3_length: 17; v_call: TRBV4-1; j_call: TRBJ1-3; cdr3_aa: CASSQEVGGLMGNTIYF; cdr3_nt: TGCGCCAGCAGCCAAGAAGTAGGAGGCCTCATGGGAAACACCATATATTTT
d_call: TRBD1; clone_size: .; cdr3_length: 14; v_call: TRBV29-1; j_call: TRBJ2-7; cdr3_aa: CSVEEGTGESEQYF; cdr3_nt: TGCAGCGTTGAAGAGGGGACAGGGGAGAGCGAGCAGTACTTC